This T cell receptor (beta chain) originates from a study of PD-L1 blockade in urothelial cancer. Study-level information: Males with bladder-origin urothelial cancer made up about 85% of the 29 patients. Patients had undergone 0 to 3 prior chemotherapy regimens. Blood analysis occurred 3 weeks (second dose) and 6 weeks after treatment start. T cells numbered a median of around 150,000 in the blood samples.

Noted time point: pretreatment peripheral blood. Germline V CDR1 and CDR2: KGHSH, LQKENI. The CDR3 runs to 16 residues. V lost 2 bases and J lost 0, with 14 bases in between. Produced via immunoSEQ multiplex PCR; TCRdb's table is partial and in-frame only. The table shows around 38,000 clones, with 75% to 90% occurring only once. This clone appeared a few times. The sequence was collected from a man aged 60 to 75 with urothelial cancer. The J gene is TRBJ2-7, the V gene TRBV18; perhaps TRBD2 as D (6 bases). The input for sequencing was PBMCs, taken around atezolizumab (anti-PD-L1) treatment. The CDR3 DNA sequence: TGTGCCAGCTCACCAACTACGGGACTCCCCTCCTACGAGCAGTACTTC. Protein: CASSPTTGLPSYEQYF.